This TCR beta chain came from a study of CD8+CD57+ T cells in acquired aplastic anemia. Trimming pared 3 bases from V and 8 bases from J, leaving 10 bases between. This CDR3 has 12 amino acids. In this sample, this clonotype turned up many times. TCR beta VDJ combinations and CDR3 sequences were profiled from genomic DNA. TCRdb called the reads again in MiXCR, with one record for every CDR3 protein. The sample shows fewer than 250,000 distinct CDR3 sequences, approximately 52% of them seen only once. The sample consisted of sorted CD4+, CD8+, or CD8+CD57+ T cells (not recorded which) from PBMCs. The rearrangement links TRBV12-3 or TRBV12-4 to TRBJ1-2, with D unclear. This receptor was obtained from a human donor in good health, serving as a control. The CDR3 region has the DNA TGTGCCAGCAGTTTTAGCTCTATGGGCTACACCTTC. Translation: CASSFSSMGYTF.